The sample holds a few counts of the clone carrying this T cell receptor (beta chain). Every one of the donors was a Caucasian adult that lived in Nashville, Tennessee. The sample originates from a study of shared clonotypes between healthy human individuals. Looked up from germline, CDR1 is SGHVS and CDR2 is FQNEAQ. This CDR3 contains 14 residues. With 5 bases removed from V and 6 bases from J, the gap between germline ends came to 16 bases. The method was immunoSEQ multiplex PCR; TCRdb's version includes in-frame clones alone and lacks a portion of them. The sample includes fewer than 1.4 million clones, approximately 78% seen only once; the top ten take roughly 0.61%.

The sequencing sample was made of memory CD4+ T cells from PBMCs. This sample's subset: CD45RA-negative fraction. The source is a man between 18 and 35 years old in good health. Some clones in this sample may be carry-over from other donors' samples. The genes are TRBV7-8 and TRBJ1-2; D gene uncertain. In DNA, the CDR3 is TGTGCCAGCAGCCAAACCTCCGAGGGTGATGGCTACACCTTC. Residues: CASSQTSEGDGYTF.